The 17 T cell receptor beta chains below all came from one sample that was sequenced in a study of response to subunit inactivated influenza vaccine. TCRdb processed the RT-PCR reads anew with MiXCR; each CDR3 protein has one entry. The sample records roughly 780,000 distinct CDR3 sequences, around 18% being singletons. The sample was PBMCs from blood, taken about 5 days after vaccination. These receptors were collected from a man aged 50-59 years who received an inactivated influenza vaccine.

In its sample, this clonotype was seen a few times. The chain couples TRBV12-3 or TRBV12-4 to TRBJ2-2; D unresolved. The CDR3 extends over 12 amino acids. Trimming left V 3 bases short and J 6 bases short, with 5 bases between. Written as DNA, the CDR3 is TGTGCCAGCAGTTTCGCGGCCGGGGAGCTGTTTTTT. This sequence encodes CASSFAAGELFF.

Ten or more counts support this clonotype. The V gene is TRBV6-2 or TRBV6-3, the J gene TRBJ2-1; D gene ambiguous. Germline CDR1 is MNHEY and CDR2 is SVGEGT. V was cut by 2 bases and J by 5 bases, with 1 base left in between. The CDR3 has 11 amino acids. The CDR3 DNA is TGTGCCAGCAGTTACGACAATGAGCAGTTCTTC. Its protein product is CASSYDNEQFF.

This clonotype was counted a few times. The CDR3: CSARDREAGRNEQFF. As DNA, the CDR3 is TGCAGTGCTAGAGATAGAGAGGCGGGGCGAAATGAGCAGTTCTTC. This chain connects TRBV20-1 to TRBJ2-1; D is possibly TRBD2 (6 bases). Trimming pared 0 bases from V and 7 bases from J, leaving 16 bases between. Germline V gene data show CDR1 as DFQATT and CDR2 as SNEGSKA (reference sequence). The CDR3 sequence is 15 residues long.

The J gene is TRBJ2-5, the V gene TRBV28; TRBD2 agrees at 15 bases. The CDR3 length is 16 residues. Germline values: CDR1 MDHEN, CDR2 SYDVKM. With V trimmed by 5 bases and J by 4 bases, 5 bases remained unmatched. The CDR3 DNA reads as TGTGCCAGCAGTGCCCCGGGACTAGCGGGAGGAGAGACCCAGTACTTC. Amino acids: CASSAPGLAGGETQYF.

The genes are TRBV18 and TRBJ2-5; D may match TRBD1 or TRBD2 (7 bases each). Between the trimmed V and J ends, which lost 0 bases and 4 bases, there was a span of 12 bases. This CDR3 has 15 amino acids. Germline-derived CDR1 and CDR2 are KGHSH and LQKENI. CDR3 nucleotide sequence: TGTGCCAGCTCACCACCGGGAGGGGGCGCAGAGACCCAGTACTTC. It yields the protein CASSPPGGGAETQYF.

V usage is TRBV4-3 and J usage is TRBJ2-3; TRBD1 agrees at 7 bases. Germline trimming cut 0 bases from V and 6 bases from J; bases unmatched to any gene: 9. CDR1 LGHNA and CDR2 YSLEER come from the germline V gene. CDR3 length equals 16 residues. The CDR3 DNA reads TGCGCCAGCAGCCAAGACCCGGGACAGTGGGGTGATACGCAGTATTTT. Its protein product is CASSQDPGQWGDTQYF.

A few counts support this clonotype. The chain joins TRBV4-1 to TRBJ2-7; D not resolved. This CDR3 is 15 amino acids long. CDR1 MGHRA and CDR2 YSYEKL come from the germline V gene. The V end was cut by 0 bases, the J end by 0 bases, with 9 bases between. CDR3 amino acids: CASSQDQVRSYEQYF. The CDR3, as DNA: TGCGCCAGCAGCCAAGATCAAGTACGCTCCTACGAGCAGTACTTC.

The chain employs TRBV27 and TRBJ2-1; TRBD2 might be the D (5 bases). CDR1 is MNHEY, CDR2 SMNVEV, per germline (reference sequence). V lost 6 bases and J lost 12, with 15 bases in between. This CDR3 spans 12 amino acids. The CDR3 is CASRSYPSPQFF. The CDR3, as DNA: TGTGCCAGCAGGTCCTACCCTAGCCCGCAGTTCTTC.

There are a few counts of this clonotype. The chain carries TRBV20-1 and TRBJ2-2; D is perhaps TRBD2 (5 bases). The CDR3 length is 14 residues. The V gene lost 4 bases and the J gene lost 5 bases, with 14 bases spanning the gap. Germline V lookup: CDR1 DFQATT, CDR2 SNEGSKA (reference sequence). CDR3 residues: CSAKSSVGTGELFF. The DNA for the CDR3 is TGCAGTGCTAAGAGTAGCGTGGGTACCGGGGAGCTGTTTTTT.

This clonotype was counted at least ten times. The chain uses TRBV12-3 or TRBV12-4 and TRBJ2-1; possibly TRBD2 for D (6 bases). The CDR3 totals 14 residues. V lost 5 bases to trimming and J lost 4 bases, with 12 bases between them. The CDR3 spells CASSLSGSYNEQFF. The DNA for the CDR3 is TGTGCCAGCAGTCTCTCCGGGAGTTACAATGAGCAGTTCTTC.

This clonotype has just a few counts. The rearrangement links TRBV20-1 to TRBJ2-1; 15 bases agree with TRBD2. Trimming at V came to 6 bases and at J to 7 bases, leaving 7 bases not matched to a gene. In germline, CDR1 is DFQATT, CDR2 SNEGSKA (reference sequence). This CDR3 is 15 amino acids long. The DNA of the CDR3 is TGCAGTGCGACCGGACTAGCGGGAGGGTTTAATGAGCAGTTCTTC. Translation gives CSATGLAGGFNEQFF.

This clonotype was found a few times. The chain employs TRBV5-1 and TRBJ2-2; D may be TRBD1 (5 bases). The CDR3 is 16 amino acids. The V gene's germline CDR1 is SGHRS and CDR2 YFSETQ. V gave up 4 bases and J gave up 0 bases, with 13 bases separating them. The CDR3 protein is CASSPRQSSNTGELFF. The DNA for the CDR3 is TGCGCCAGCAGCCCCCGACAGAGTTCGAACACCGGGGAGCTGTTTTTT.

The table lists this clonotype with a few counts. This chain joins TRBV11-2 and TRBJ1-6, with 7 bases fitting TRBD1. The CDR3 contains 16 residues. Trimming removed 5 bases from V and 10 bases from J; junction bases left unmatched: 14. In germline, CDR1 is SGHAT, CDR2 FQNNGV. As DNA, the CDR3 is TGTGCCAGCAGCCGGGGACAGTGGGTGGTTAAATCACCCCTCCACTTT. Protein product: CASSRGQWVVKSPLHF.

V and J are TRBV12-3 or TRBV12-4 and TRBJ2-1, with a weak D call TRBD2 (5 bases). This CDR3 region has 17 residues. V lost 5 bases, J lost 5 bases, and 22 bases lay in between. The CDR3 DNA sequence: TGTGCCAGCAGTAAGAATACTCCGACTATATCTCACAATGAGCAGTTCTTC. This encodes CASSKNTPTISHNEQFF.

The chain carries TRBV20-1 and TRBJ2-2, with 12 bases matching TRBD2. The V segment lost 4 bases and the J segment 1 base; nucleotides outside the gene matches: 4. Germline values: CDR1 DFQATT, CDR2 SNEGSKA (reference sequence). The CDR3 runs 16 residues. CDR3 bases: TGCAGTGCTACCCGACTAGCGGGAGTGAACACCGGGGAGCTGTTTTTT. Its translation: CSATRLAGVNTGELFF.

This chain connects TRBV6-2 or TRBV6-3 to TRBJ1-4; D unclear. Trimming shortened V by 6 bases and J by 9 bases, and 11 bases separated the two germline ends. The CDR3 loop spans 12 amino acids. Germline loops: CDR1 MNHEY, CDR2 SVGEGT. This CDR3 is CASRPGDQKLFF. Here the CDR3 DNA reads TGTGCCAGCAGACCGGGAGATCAAAAACTGTTTTTT.

This chain links TRBV7-2 with TRBJ2-2; D is unresolved. Germline CDR1 and CDR2: SGHTA and FQGNSA. With 4 bases removed from V and 5 bases from J, the gap between germline ends came to 5 bases. This CDR3 has 12 residues. The CDR3 protein is CASSSKTGELFF. In DNA, the CDR3 is TGTGCCAGCAGCTCAAAAACCGGGGAGCTGTTTTTT.